These T cell receptor beta chains were read from a single sample in a study of breast tumors, draining lymph nodes, adjacent tissues. Each CDR3 protein gets one entry after TCRdb re-called the multiplex PCR reads with MiXCR. The profile shows some 130,000 distinct CDR3 sequences, approximately 21% of them singletons. Sequencing was performed on axillary lymph node tissue. The receptors originated from a female donor with breast cancer. Some clones in this sample may be carry-over from other donors' samples. Each CDR3 is given with its conserved first and last residue. D genes are given only for firm matches. Size is omitted from some rows. Given values are once, few, many or a class for expanded clones.

>TRBV24-1|TRBJ2-1|TRBD2|many
CATSDWTSGSTDEQFF
TGTGCCACCAGTGATTGGACTAGCGGGAGTACTGATGAGCAGTTCTTC
>TRBV19|TRBJ1-5|.|.
CASSIVQTNQPQHF
TGTGCCAGTAGTATAGTACAGACCAATCAGCCCCAGCATTTT
>TRBV20-1|TRBJ2-3|.|many
CSAREGGAGTQYF
TGCAGTGCTAGAGAGGGGGGGGCCGGGACGCAGTATTTT
>TRBV6-1|TRBJ2-1|.|many
CASRYTYNEQFF
TGTGCCAGCAGATACACTTACAATGAGCAGTTCTTC
>TRBV30|TRBJ2-3|.|many
CAWTQDGGAADTQYF
TGTGCCTGGACCCAAGATGGGGGCGCTGCAGATACGCAGTATTTT
>TRBV5-5|TRBJ2-7|.|many
CASSLALDSSYEQYF
TGTGCCAGCAGCTTGGCGTTGGACAGCTCCTACGAGCAGTACTTC
>TRBV11-2|TRBJ2-7|TRBD2|many
CASSLKGGSRNEQYF
TGTGCCAGCAGCTTAAAGGGCGGGAGTCGGAACGAGCAGTACTTC
>TRBV12-3/TRBV12-4|TRBJ2-3|.|many
CASSAGRLSTDTQYF
TGTGCCAGCAGTGCGGGACGGCTGAGCACAGATACGCAGTATTTT
>TRBV30|TRBJ2-7|.|many
CAGLRGADEQYF
TGTGCCGGACTTCGGGGGGCAGACGAGCAGTACTTC
>TRBV6-6|TRBJ2-5|.|many
CASNSYQETQYF
TGTGCCAGCAACTCTTATCAAGAGACCCAGTACTTC
>TRBV7-3|TRBJ1-2|.|many
CASSARGGYGYTF
TGTGCCAGCAGCGCCAGGGGTGGCTATGGCTACACCTTC
>TRBV12-3/TRBV12-4|TRBJ2-7|.|many
CASTLEGSEQYF
TGTGCCAGCACGCTTGAGGGGAGCGAGCAGTACTTC
>TRBV10-3|TRBJ2-5|TRBD1|few
CAISEQGQTQYF
TGTGCCATCAGTGAACAGGGGCAGACCCAGTACTTC
>TRBV5-1|TRBJ1-3|TRBD1|many
CASSYQGGPGNTIYF
TGTGCCAGCAGTTATCAGGGGGGCCCTGGAAACACCATATATTTT
>TRBV5-8|TRBJ2-7|.|many
CASSLAGAWYEQYF
TGTGCCAGCAGCTTGGCGGGAGCATGGTACGAGCAGTACTTC
>TRBV9|TRBJ2-7|.|many
CASSGTGREQYF
TGTGCCAGCAGCGGTACAGGGCGCGAGCAGTACTTC
>TRBV5-6|TRBJ2-5|TRBD2|.
CASSLELAGNRKTQYF
TGTGCCAGCAGCTTGGAGCTAGCGGGAAATAGGAAGACCCAGTACTTC
>TRBV18|TRBJ1-4|.|.
CASSLSSSEKLFF
TGTGCCAGCTCACTTTCCTCGTCCGAAAAACTGTTTTTT
>TRBV12-3/TRBV12-4|TRBJ1-2|.|many
CASSLSRSGYTF
TGTGCCAGCAGTTTAAGTCGGAGTGGCTACACCTTC
>TRBV5-1|TRBJ2-1|.|many
CASSLGAPPEFF
TGCGCCAGCAGCTTGGGGGCCCCGCCGGAGTTCTTC
>TRBV20-1|TRBJ1-3|.|many
CSAKISFGAGNTIYF
TGCAGTGCTAAAATCTCCTTTGGGGCTGGAAACACCATATATTTT
>TRBV5-1|TRBJ2-7|TRBD1|many
CASSLGTDSYEQYF
TGTGCCAGCAGTTTAGGGACAGACAGCTACGAGCAGTACTTC
>TRBV3-1|TRBJ2-2|.|.
CACSASFTGELFF
TGTGCCTGCAGCGCGAGCTTCACCGGGGAGCTGTTTTTT
>TRBV4-1|TRBJ2-1|TRBD2|many
CASSQGTTPLNEQFF
TGCGCCAGCAGCCAGGGGACTACCCCCCTCAATGAGCAGTTCTTC
>TRBV5-1|TRBJ1-4|.|many
CASSAGGGRVNEKLFF
TGCGCCAGCAGCGCTGGTGGGGGGCGGGTGAATGAAAAACTGTTTTTT
>TRBV29-1|TRBJ2-5|.|many
CSVEVLALPPPTQYF
TGCAGCGTTGAGGTTTTGGCGCTTCCACCCCCGACCCAGTACTTC
>TRBV6-1|TRBJ2-3|.|.
CASSEVGGTDTQYF
TGTGCCAGCAGTGAGGTGGGGGGCACAGATACGCAGTATTTT
>TRBV28|TRBJ1-2|.|.
CASSKVTWGDYGYTF
TGTGCCAGCAGTAAAGTGACGTGGGGCGACTATGGCTACACCTTC
>TRBV20-1|TRBJ2-7|TRBD2|many
CSAPTSGRPAYEQYF
TGCAGTGCGCCGACTAGCGGGAGGCCCGCGTACGAGCAGTACTTC
>TRBV9|TRBJ1-2|TRBD1|many
CASSDRQGRYYGYTF
TGTGCCAGCAGCGATCGACAGGGGCGATATTATGGCTACACCTTC
>TRBV20-1|TRBJ1-2|TRBD1|.
CSARDQGQGAIGGYTF
TGCAGTGCTAGAGATCAGGGACAGGGGGCGATTGGCGGCTACACCTTC
>TRBV2|TRBJ2-7|.|many
CASSADSASSYEQYF
TGTGCCAGCAGTGCCGATAGCGCGAGCTCCTACGAGCAGTACTTC
>TRBV5-6|TRBJ2-7|TRBD2|many
CASRRGGRAIEQYF
TGTGCCAGCAGGCGGGGCGGGAGGGCAATCGAGCAGTACTTC
>TRBV24-1|TRBJ2-1|.|many
CATSLAGRSSYNEQFF
TGTGCCACGAGTCTGGCGGGGAGGAGCAGCTACAATGAGCAGTTCTTC
>TRBV12-3/TRBV12-4|TRBJ1-4|TRBD1|many
CASSRTGEVSKLFF
TGTGCCAGCAGTAGGACAGGGGAGGTCTCAAAACTGTTTTTT
>TRBV9|TRBJ1-2|.|many
CASSVFRPLRGYTF
TGTGCCAGCAGCGTATTTCGCCCCCTCAGGGGCTACACCTTC
>TRBV5-1|TRBJ1-6|.|many
CASSLRGNPYNSPLHF
TGCGCCAGCAGCCTTCGGGGGAACCCCTATAATTCACCCCTCCACTTT
>TRBV11-2|TRBJ2-7|.|many
CASSHPFARRVEQYF
TGTGCCAGCAGCCACCCGTTTGCAAGGCGGGTCGAGCAGTACTTC
>TRBV28|TRBJ2-3|TRBD1|many
CASRLNPTGPDTQYF
TGTGCCAGCAGACTTAACCCGACAGGGCCAGATACGCAGTATTTT
>TRBV20-1|TRBJ2-7|.|many
CSASWQTLYEQYF
TGCAGTGCTAGTTGGCAGACCCTCTACGAGCAGTACTTC
>TRBV6-2/TRBV6-3|TRBJ2-1|TRBD2|.
CASSYSGTSGEQFF
TGTGCCAGCAGTTACTCCGGGACTAGCGGGGAGCAGTTCTTC
>TRBV29-1|TRBJ2-3|TRBD1|many
CSVGQGVRDTQYF
TGCAGCGTTGGACAGGGGGTGCGCGATACGCAGTATTTT
>TRBV6-2/TRBV6-3|TRBJ2-5|.|many
CASSYGETQYF
TGTGCCAGCAGTTACGGGGAGACCCAGTACTTC
>TRBV27|TRBJ2-7|TRBD2|few
CASSKYGRLAGGKDEQYF
TGTGCCAGCAGCAAATACGGCCGGCTAGCGGGAGGTAAAGACGAGCAGTACTTC
>TRBV25-1|TRBJ2-2|.|.
CASSERGSNTGEPFF
TGTGCCAGCAGTGAGAGAGGGTCGAACACCGGGGAGCCGTTTTTT
>TRBV6-1|TRBJ2-1|TRBD2|many
CASTSGWSSYNEQFF
TGTGCCAGTACTAGCGGGTGGAGCTCCTACAATGAGCAGTTCTTC
>TRBV27|TRBJ2-1|.|.
CASSWGQAAGAGDFEQFF
TGTGCCAGCAGCTGGGGACAGGCCGCAGGAGCGGGAGATTTTGAGCAGTTCTTC
>TRBV2|TRBJ2-7|TRBD2|many
CASSSGLAGYEQYF
TGTGCCAGCAGTTCGGGACTAGCGGGTTACGAGCAGTACTTC
>TRBV27|TRBJ2-7|.|few
CASSLSGQGKLDEQYF
TGTGCCAGCAGTTTATCGGGCCAAGGAAAGTTGGACGAGCAGTACTTC
>TRBV20-1|TRBJ2-3|TRBD1|many
CSATGWTGPDTQYF
TGCAGTGCTACTGGATGGACAGGGCCCGATACGCAGTATTTT
>TRBV29-1|TRBJ2-1|TRBD2|many
CSGRARGGNEQFF
TGCAGCGGACGGGCTCGGGGGGGCAATGAGCAGTTCTTC
>TRBV5-1|TRBJ2-7|TRBD2|many
CASSPGTSRAWEQYF
TGCGCCAGCAGCCCGGGGACTAGCCGGGCCTGGGAGCAGTACTTC
>TRBV29-1|TRBJ2-7|.|many
CSVVDTGTGSSYEQYF
TGCAGCGTTGTCGACACCGGGACGGGAAGCTCCTACGAGCAGTACTTC
>TRBV12-3/TRBV12-4|TRBJ1-1|.|.
CASSWEDTEAFF
TGTGCCAGCAGTTGGGAGGACACTGAAGCTTTCTTT